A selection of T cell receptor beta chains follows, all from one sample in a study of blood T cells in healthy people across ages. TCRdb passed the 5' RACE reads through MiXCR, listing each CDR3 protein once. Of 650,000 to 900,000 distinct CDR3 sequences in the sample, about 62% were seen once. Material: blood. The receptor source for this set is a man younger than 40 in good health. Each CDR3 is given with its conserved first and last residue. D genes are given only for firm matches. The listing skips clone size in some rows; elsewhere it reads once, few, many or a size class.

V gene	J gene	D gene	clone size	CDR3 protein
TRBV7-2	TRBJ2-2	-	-	CASSLDEGRGELFF
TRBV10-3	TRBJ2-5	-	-	CAIRRSLGETQYF
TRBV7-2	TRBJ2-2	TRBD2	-	CASSLVGGYTGELFF
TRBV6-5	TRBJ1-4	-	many	CASGDGATNEKLFF
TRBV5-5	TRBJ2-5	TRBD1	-	CASSLDTGGQETQYF
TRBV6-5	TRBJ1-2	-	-	CASSLGLSNYGYTF
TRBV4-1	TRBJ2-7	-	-	CASSQVRGSGEQYF
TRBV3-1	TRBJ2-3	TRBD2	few	CASSPTSAAVTQYF
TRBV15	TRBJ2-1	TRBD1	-	CATGGQGAHNEQFF
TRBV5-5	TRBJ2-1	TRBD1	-	CASRGQGAFVNEQFF
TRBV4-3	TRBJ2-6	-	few	CASSQDIAGIGGANVLTF
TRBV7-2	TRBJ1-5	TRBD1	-	CASRGGGQGRQPQHF
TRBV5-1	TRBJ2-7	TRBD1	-	CASSSGTGVPEQYF
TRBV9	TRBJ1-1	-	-	CASSNQGMNTEAFF
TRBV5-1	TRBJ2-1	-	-	CASTTELGTGYNEQFF
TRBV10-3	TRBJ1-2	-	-	CAISGQGGHGYTF
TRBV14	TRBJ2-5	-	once	CASSQERWARETQYF
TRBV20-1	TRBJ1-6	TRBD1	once	CSASRGQFNSPLHF
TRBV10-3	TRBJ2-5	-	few	CAIRDPPGETQYF
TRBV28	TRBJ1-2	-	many	CASSLLNYGYTF
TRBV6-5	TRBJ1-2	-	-	CASRGPSKGGYTF
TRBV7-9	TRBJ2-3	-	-	CASSAGTKDTQYF
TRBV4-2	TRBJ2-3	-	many	CASSQAVGESTDTQYF
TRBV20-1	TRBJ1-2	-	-	CSARVQFYGYTF
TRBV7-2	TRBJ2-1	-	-	CASSNGVPYNEQFF
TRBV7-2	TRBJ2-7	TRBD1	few	CASSLGQGVGYEQYF
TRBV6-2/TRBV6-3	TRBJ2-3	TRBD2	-	CASSTGLAGEDTQYF
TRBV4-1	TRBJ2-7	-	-	CASSQEAPTEYSYEQYF
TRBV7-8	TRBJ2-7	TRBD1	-	CASSVGTGRSSYEQYF
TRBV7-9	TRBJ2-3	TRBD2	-	CASSPRTSGAFGDTQYF
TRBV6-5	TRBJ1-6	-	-	CASSREQLDSPLHF
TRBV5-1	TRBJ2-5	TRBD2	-	CASSLATSGQETQYF
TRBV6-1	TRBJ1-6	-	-	CASSEVAGPSPLHF
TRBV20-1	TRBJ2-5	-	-	CSATSPVGVQETQYF
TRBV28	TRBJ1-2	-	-	CASSSGTWYGYTF
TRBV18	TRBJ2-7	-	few	CASSTGTSSYEQYF
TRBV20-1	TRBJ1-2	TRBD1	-	CSPGGNYGYTF
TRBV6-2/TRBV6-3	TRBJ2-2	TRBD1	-	CASRGTGGFGELFF
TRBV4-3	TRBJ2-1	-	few	CASSQSKANNEQFF
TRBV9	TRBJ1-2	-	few	CASSIQGGYTF
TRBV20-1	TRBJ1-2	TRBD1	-	CSARAGGDYDYTF